A single sample is the source of the 4 T cell receptor beta chains below, sequenced in a study of neoadjuvant nivolumab and ipilimumab in lung cancer. The repertoire was sequenced with immunoSEQ multiplex PCR; TCRdb's copy has only in-frame clones and lacks some. The repertoire holds about 3,600 clones, with over 70% as singletons. The sequences come from peripheral blood, collected after neoadjuvant nivolumab, alone or with ipilimumab, at or shortly before surgery. Every receptor here comes from an adult with non-small cell lung cancer.

The chain combines TRBV28 with TRBJ1-5, with 7 bases that match TRBD1. The germline V gene has CDR1 MDHEN and CDR2 SYDVKM. V trimming: 6 bases; J trimming: 0 bases; junction bases outside the gene matches: 5. There are 15 residues in the CDR3. Here the CDR3 DNA reads TGTGCCAGCAGGATGACAGGGACTAGCAATCAGCCCCAGCATTTT. Encoded protein: CASRMTGTSNQPQHF.

This clone appeared once. The rearrangement links TRBV5-1 to TRBJ2-2, with a weak D call TRBD1 (6 bases). CDR1 SGHRS and CDR2 YFSETQ come from the germline V gene. This CDR3 region has 16 residues. V lost 4 bases and J 4 bases, leaving 17 bases between the germline ends. The CDR3 region has the DNA TGCGCCAGCAGCCCCCACGAGGGGGTGAGCACCGGGGAGCTGTTTTTT. It encodes CASSPHEGVSTGELFF.

The V gene is TRBV18, the J gene TRBJ2-1; 8 nucleotides match TRBD2. CDR3 length: 13 amino acids. Germline CDR1 is KGHSH and CDR2 is LQKENI. V lost 2 bases, J lost 15 bases, and 9 bases stayed unmatched. The CDR3, as DNA: TGTGCCAGCTCACCATCGACGGGAGGGCCTTTGTTCTTC. This codes for CASSPSTGGPLFF.

This clone was seen a few times. Here the CDR3 reads CASSLSGQLAFF. In nucleotides, the CDR3 is TGTGCCAGCAGTTTATCGGGCCAGCTAGCTTTCTTT. J is TRBJ1-1 and V is TRBV28; D is unclear. Germline CDR1 MDHEN, CDR2 SYDVKM. V was trimmed by 1 base and J by 10 bases, leaving 10 bases between them. This CDR3 has 12 residues.